The present entry profiles one T cell receptor (beta chain) with its context. Antigen unknown. This entry is derived from a study of blood T cells in healthy people across ages. Study results and limitations: With unsorted PBMCs, a conclusive comparison of naive versus antigen-experienced cells was not possible.

Germline-derived CDR1 and CDR2 are SGHKS and YYEKEE (reference sequence). This CDR3 has 15 amino acids. V was clipped by 4 bases and J by 4 bases, with 17 bases between them. The second PCR ran 7 to 11 cycles with a sample-barcoded 5' primer and J-beta primers. Each cDNA molecule, via a template-switch adaptor with 12 random nucleotides, was tagged. One entry per CDR3 protein results from TCRdb running MiXCR on the 5' RACE reads. The repertoire includes over 1.5 million distinct CDR3 sequences, just under 50% of them detected once, and more than 2% sits in the top ten. The sequence came from a woman aged 40 to 50 in good health. Sample: blood. The chain carries TRBV5-5 and TRBJ2-5, with D possibly TRBD2 on 5 matching bases. CDR3 region: CASSLQPEGRETQYF. The CDR3 DNA is TGTGCCAGCAGCCTGCAGCCAGAGGGCAGAGAGACCCAGTACTTC.